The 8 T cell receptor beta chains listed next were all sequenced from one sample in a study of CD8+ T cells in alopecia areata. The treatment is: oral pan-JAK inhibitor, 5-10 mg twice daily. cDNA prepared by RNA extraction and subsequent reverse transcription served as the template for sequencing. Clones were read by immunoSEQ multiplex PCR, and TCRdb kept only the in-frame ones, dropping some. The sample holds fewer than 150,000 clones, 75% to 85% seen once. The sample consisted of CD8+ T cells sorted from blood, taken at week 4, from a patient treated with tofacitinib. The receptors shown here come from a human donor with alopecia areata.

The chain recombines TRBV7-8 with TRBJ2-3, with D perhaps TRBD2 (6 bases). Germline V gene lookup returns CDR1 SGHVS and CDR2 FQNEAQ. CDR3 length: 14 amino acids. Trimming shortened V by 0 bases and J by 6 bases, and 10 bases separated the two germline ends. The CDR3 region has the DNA TGTGCCAGCAGCTTAGCGCCTAGCGCGGATACGCAGTATTTT. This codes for CASSLAPSADTQYF.

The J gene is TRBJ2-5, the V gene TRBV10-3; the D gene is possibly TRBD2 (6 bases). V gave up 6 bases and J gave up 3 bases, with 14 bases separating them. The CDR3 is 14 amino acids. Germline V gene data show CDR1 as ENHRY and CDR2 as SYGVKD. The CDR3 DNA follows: TGTGCCATCAGCCAACGGACGGGAGAAGAGACCCAGTACTTC. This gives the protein CAISQRTGEETQYF.

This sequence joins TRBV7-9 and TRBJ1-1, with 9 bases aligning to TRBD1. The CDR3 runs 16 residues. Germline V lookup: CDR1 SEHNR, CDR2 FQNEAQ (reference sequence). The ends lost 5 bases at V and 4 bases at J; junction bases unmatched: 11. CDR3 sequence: CASSPPLDRGGTEAFF. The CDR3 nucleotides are TGTGCCAGCAGCCCCCCTCTGGACAGGGGAGGCACTGAAGCTTTCTTT. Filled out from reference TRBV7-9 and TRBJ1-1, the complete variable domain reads DTGVSQNPRHKITKRGQNVTFRCDPISEHNRLYWYRQTLGQGPEFLTYFQNEAQLEKSRLLSDRFSAERPKGSFSTLEIQRTEQGDSAMYLCASSPPLDRGGTEAFFGQGTRLTVV.

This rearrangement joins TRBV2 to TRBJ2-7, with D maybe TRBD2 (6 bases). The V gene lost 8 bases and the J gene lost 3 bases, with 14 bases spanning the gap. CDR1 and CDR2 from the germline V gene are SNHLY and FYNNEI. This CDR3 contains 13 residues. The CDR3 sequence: CASGGTSNYEQYF. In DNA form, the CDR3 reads TGTGCCAGCGGGGGAACTAGCAACTACGAGCAGTACTTC.

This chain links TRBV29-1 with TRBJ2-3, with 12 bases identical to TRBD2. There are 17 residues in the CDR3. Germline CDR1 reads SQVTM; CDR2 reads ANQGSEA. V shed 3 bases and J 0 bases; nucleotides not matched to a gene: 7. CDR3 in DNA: TGCAGCGTTGACGCGCTAGCGGGGGGGCGTAGCACAGATACGCAGTATTTT. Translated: CSVDALAGGRSTDTQYF.

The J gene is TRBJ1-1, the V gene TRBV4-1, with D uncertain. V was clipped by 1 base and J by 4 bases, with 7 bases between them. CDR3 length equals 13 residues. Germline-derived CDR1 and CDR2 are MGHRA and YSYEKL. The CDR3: CASSQVRFTEAFF. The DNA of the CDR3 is TGCGCCAGCAGCCAAGTACGATTCACTGAAGCTTTCTTT.

CDR3 protein: CASSIVGQSYNEQFF. The DNA of the CDR3 is TGTGCCAGTAGTATAGTGGGACAGAGCTACAATGAGCAGTTCTTC. The chain recombines TRBV19 with TRBJ2-1; 7 bases are a match to TRBD1. The CDR3 sequence is 15 residues long. V was clipped by 1 base and J by 3 bases; unmatched bases: 3. Per the germline V gene, CDR1 is LNHDA and CDR2 is SQIVND (reference sequence).

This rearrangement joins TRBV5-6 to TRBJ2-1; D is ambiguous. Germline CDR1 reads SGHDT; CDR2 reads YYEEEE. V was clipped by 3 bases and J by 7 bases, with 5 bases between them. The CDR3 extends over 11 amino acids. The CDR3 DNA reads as TGTGCCAGCAGCTGGGGAAATGAGCAGTTCTTC. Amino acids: CASSWGNEQFF.